Listed here are 25 T cell receptor beta chains from one sample, sequenced in a study of fetal regulatory T cell absence and autoimmunity. Sequencing was performed with immunoSEQ multiplex PCR; in TCRdb, only in-frame clones are kept and a portion is missing. The sample contains around 100,000 clones, 60% to 80% of which appear only once. Sequenced sample: pancreas tissue. The receptors stem from a male donor with IPEX syndrome.

The rearrangement links TRBV7-9 to TRBJ2-1; D gene ambiguous. The germline V and J ends were trimmed by 9 bases and 7 bases, with 10 bases remaining between them. This CDR3 contains 11 residues. The germline CDR1 and CDR2 sequences are SEHNR and FQNEAQ (reference sequence). CDR3 bases: TGTGCCAGTAAATGGGCTAATGAGCAGTTCTTC. Its protein product is CASKWANEQFF.

J is TRBJ2-7 and V is TRBV15; 10 nucleotides agree with TRBD1. V shed 1 base, J shed 5 bases, and the junction held 2 bases outside the gene matches. The CDR3 sequence is 14 residues long. Per the germline V gene, CDR1 is LNHNV and CDR2 is YYDKDF (reference sequence). For the CDR3, the DNA is TGTGCCACCAGCAGAGGACAGGGGGCGGACGAGCAGTACTTC. As protein: CATSRGQGADEQYF.

The chain's CDR3 is CSVEGRGNTIYF. The CDR3 coding sequence is TGCAGCGTTGAGGGCAGAGGAAACACCATATATTTT. V gene TRBV29-1 combines with J gene TRBJ1-3; the D is unclear. V dropped 3 bases and J dropped 4 bases, with 7 bases sitting between them. The CDR3 spans 12 residues. Germline loops: CDR1 SQVTM, CDR2 ANQGSEA.

V usage is TRBV5-4 and J usage is TRBJ1-1, with no clear D. The V end was cut by 0 bases, the J end by 3 bases, with 6 bases between. The V gene's germline CDR1 is SGHNT and CDR2 YYREEE (reference sequence). This CDR3 contains 13 residues. The CDR3 nucleotides read TGTGCCAGCAGCTTGGAGAAGTACACTGAAGCTTTCTTT. Translating gives CASSLEKYTEAFF.

This chain links TRBV10-3 with TRBJ1-2; 7 bases map to TRBD1. In germline, CDR1 is ENHRY, CDR2 SYGVKD. The CDR3 contains 14 residues. V was clipped by 5 bases and J by 4 bases; unmatched bases: 7. CDR3 in amino acids: CAISLDRNPYGYTF. The DNA of the CDR3 is TGTGCCATCAGTCTGGACAGGAATCCCTATGGCTACACCTTC.

This chain connects TRBV7-9 to TRBJ1-1, with a tentative D call TRBD1 (5 bases). The CDR3 totals 15 residues. The ends were cut back, 4 bases at V and 3 bases at J, with 15 bases in the middle. Germline values: CDR1 SEHNR, CDR2 FQNEAQ (reference sequence). DNA of the CDR3: TGTGCCAGCAGCTCACAGGCGTTAGGGTACACTGAAGCTTTCTTT. It codes for CASSSQALGYTEAFF.

This chain uses TRBV6-6 with TRBJ2-2; 7 bases are a match to TRBD1. Germline trimming cut 5 bases from V and 4 bases from J; bases unmatched to any gene: 1. The CDR3 extends over 13 amino acids. The germline gives CDR1 MNHNY, CDR2 SVGAGI (reference sequence). The CDR3 loop is CASSRQGTGELFF. The CDR3 DNA follows: TGTGCCAGCAGTCGACAGGGCACCGGGGAGCTGTTTTTT.

This sequence joins TRBV5-1 and TRBJ2-7, with 14 bases lining up with TRBD2. CDR1 and CDR2 (germline): SGHRS, YFSETQ. The CDR3 length is 16 residues. The V gene end was trimmed by 4 bases and the J gene end by 0 bases; junction bases not matched to a gene: 3. DNA for the CDR3: TGCGCCAGCAGCCGGACTAGCGGGGGGACCTCCTACGAGCAGTACTTC. Amino acids: CASSRTSGGTSYEQYF.

The chain combines TRBV15 with TRBJ2-5; a weak D match, TRBD1 (6 bases). Germline V gene sequence: CDR1 LNHNV, CDR2 YYDKDF (reference sequence). This CDR3 is built from 15 residues. V lost 0 bases, J lost 4 bases, and 12 bases lay in between. CDR3 residues: CATSRDLGAGETQYF. DNA for the CDR3: TGTGCCACCAGCAGAGATCTGGGGGCGGGAGAGACCCAGTACTTC.

This clone was detected a few times. The chain carries TRBV5-1 and TRBJ2-3, with 9 bases fitting TRBD1. The junction had 10 bases not matched to a gene; V was cut back by 4 bases and J by 1 base. The CDR3 totals 17 residues. In germline, CDR1 is SGHRS, CDR2 YFSETQ. The CDR3 spells CASSRPPRTGGTDTQYF. The CDR3 nucleotides read TGCGCCAGCAGCCGACCCCCAAGGACAGGGGGCACAGATACGCAGTATTTT.

J is TRBJ1-5 and V is TRBV27, with 11 bases that match TRBD1. Germline V gene data show CDR1 as MNHEY and CDR2 as SMNVEV (reference sequence). With V trimmed by 7 bases and J by 2 bases, 4 bases remained unmatched. The CDR3 has 15 residues. The CDR3 region has the DNA TGTGCCAGCACCCGGACAGGGGGCGGCAATCAGCCCCAGCATTTT. It codes for CASTRTGGGNQPQHF.

The chain uses TRBV18 and TRBJ1-1, with a weak D call TRBD1 (5 bases). V lost 1 base and J 0 bases, leaving 6 bases between the germline ends. The CDR3 loop spans 14 amino acids. CDR1 is KGHSH, CDR2 LQKENI, per germline. The chain's CDR3 is CASSPQGMNTEAFF. The CDR3 region has the DNA TGTGCCAGCTCACCACAGGGGATGAACACTGAAGCTTTCTTT.

The V gene is TRBV6-1, the J gene TRBJ2-1, with 8 bases fitting TRBD2. This CDR3 region has 14 residues. V lost 7 bases to trimming and J lost 2 bases; unmatched junction nucleotides: 4. The germline CDR1 and CDR2 sequences are MNHNS and SASEGT. The CDR3 DNA reads TGTGCCAGCAAGGGAGCGGGGGCCTACAATGAGCAGTTCTTC. It specifies CASKGAGAYNEQFF.

The V call is TRBV5-4, the J call TRBJ2-5; unclear D gene. Trimming took 0 bases from V and 5 from J, leaving 11 bases between them. The CDR3 runs to 14 residues. Germline V gene sequence: CDR1 SGHNT, CDR2 YYREEE (reference sequence). CDR3 coding DNA: TGTGCCAGCAGCTTGGGGAAAAAAAGGGAGACCCAGTACTTC. This encodes CASSLGKKRETQYF.

This clone showed up just once. The chain is built from TRBV14 and TRBJ1-2, with TRBD1 identical over 7 bases. The CDR3 sequence is 16 residues long. CDR1 and CDR2 (germline): SGHDN, FVKESK. Losses at the gene ends were 2 bases for V and 6 bases for J; bases not matched to a gene: 12. Here the CDR3 reads CASSQLRTDREDGYTF. DNA of the CDR3: TGTGCCAGCAGCCAATTGAGGACCGACAGGGAGGATGGCTACACCTTC.

This chain connects TRBV5-1 to TRBJ1-2; 10 bases fit TRBD1. There are 15 residues in the CDR3. Germline V gives CDR1 SGHRS, CDR2 YFSETQ. V was pared by 3 bases and J by 4 bases, with 6 bases of the junction left unmatched. This CDR3 is CASSSGTGVSYGYTF. In DNA, the CDR3 is TGCGCCAGCAGCTCGGGGACAGGGGTGAGCTATGGCTACACCTTC.

V usage is TRBV6-6 and J usage is TRBJ2-3; D is undetermined. This CDR3 spans 16 amino acids. V gave up 6 bases and J gave up 0 bases, with 16 bases separating them. CDR1 MNHNY and CDR2 SVGAGI come from the germline V gene (reference sequence). For the CDR3, the DNA is TGTGCCAGCAGCTCCAGCAGGTTGGTCAGCACAGATACGCAGTATTTT. Translation gives CASSSSRLVSTDTQYF.

This clone was counted between two and nine times. This chain joins TRBV28 and TRBJ1-3; D possibly corresponds to TRBD1 (6 bases). The CDR3 contains 14 residues. Trimming left V 8 bases short and J 2 bases short, with 13 bases between. Germline loops: CDR1 MDHEN, CDR2 SYDVKM. The chain's CDR3 is CASGSGETGNTIYF. Here the CDR3 DNA reads TGTGCCAGCGGATCAGGGGAAACTGGAAACACCATATATTTT.

The chain links TRBV5-6 to TRBJ1-2, with TRBD1 matching 8 bases. CDR1 is SGHDT, CDR2 YYEEEE, per germline. The CDR3 totals 14 residues. The V gene end was trimmed by 3 bases and the J gene end by 3 bases; junction bases not matched to a gene: 4. The CDR3 protein is CASSWQGADYGYTF. For the CDR3, the DNA is TGTGCCAGCAGCTGGCAGGGGGCGGACTATGGCTACACCTTC. Variable domain in full (rest from reference TRBV5-6 and TRBJ1-2): DAGVTQSPTHLIKTRGQQVTLRCSPKSGHDTVSWYQQALGQGPQFIFQYYEEEERQRGNFPDRFSGHQFPNYSSELNVNALLLGDSALYLCASSWQGADYGYTFGSGTRLTVV.

The chain recombines TRBV25-1 with TRBJ2-1; D unresolved. The length of the CDR3 is 12 residues. Germline assignment: CDR1 MGHDK and CDR2 SYGVNS. Between the trimmed V and J ends, which lost 2 bases and 14 bases, there was a span of 13 bases. Written as DNA, the CDR3 is TGTGCCAGCAGTGAAAAGAAGGCAGAAAAGTTCTTC. This sequence encodes CASSEKKAEKFF.

The rearrangement uses TRBV7-2 and TRBJ2-5; no clear D gene. Trimming pared 5 bases from V and 5 bases from J, leaving 12 bases between. Germline CDR1 reads SGHTA; CDR2 reads FQGNSA. This CDR3 has 13 residues. The CDR3 coding sequence is TGTGCCAGCAGCATATTGGGCCTCGAGACCCAGTACTTC. This codes for CASSILGLETQYF. Full variable domain (rest looked up from reference TRBV7-2 and TRBJ2-5): GAGVSQSPSNKVTEKGKDVELRCDPISGHTALYWYRQSLGQGLEFLIYFQGNSAPDKSGLPSDRFSAERTGGSVSTLTIQRTQQEDSAVYLCASSILGLETQYFGPGTRLLVL.

This clone was counted only a few times. The chain couples TRBV18 to TRBJ1-2, with TRBD1 as a possible D gene (5 bases). This CDR3 contains 12 residues. The ends were cut back, 2 bases at V and 4 bases at J, with 5 bases in the middle. Germline V gene sequence: CDR1 KGHSH, CDR2 LQKENI. The CDR3 region is CASSPGGYGYTF. For the CDR3, the DNA is TGTGCCAGCTCACCAGGGGGCTATGGCTACACCTTC.

V is TRBV12-5 and J is TRBJ2-1; D remains unclear. The germline CDR1 and CDR2 sequences are LGHNT and FRNRAP. This CDR3 has 11 residues. Between the trimmed V and J ends, which lost 5 bases and 5 bases, there was a span of 4 bases. CDR3 bases: TGTGCTAGTGGTCCTAACAATGAGCAGTTCTTC. Residues: CASGPNNEQFF.

This chain connects TRBV27 to TRBJ2-3; D gene uncertain. Trimming took 5 bases from V and 2 from J, leaving 14 bases between them. The CDR3 runs 15 residues. Germline V gene sequence: CDR1 MNHEY, CDR2 SMNVEV (reference sequence). This CDR3 reads CASSGFGVDTDTQYF. The DNA for the CDR3 is TGTGCCAGCAGTGGGTTTGGGGTAGACACAGATACGCAGTATTTT.

The chain employs TRBV6-1 and TRBJ1-5; the D gene is possibly TRBD1 (6 bases). CDR1 is MNHNS, CDR2 SASEGT, per germline. The CDR3 covers 13 residues. With 4 bases removed from V and 6 bases from J, the gap between germline ends came to 10 bases. CDR3 sequence: CASSANRVQPQHF. In nucleotides, the CDR3 is TGTGCCAGCAGTGCAAACAGGGTTCAGCCCCAGCATTTT.